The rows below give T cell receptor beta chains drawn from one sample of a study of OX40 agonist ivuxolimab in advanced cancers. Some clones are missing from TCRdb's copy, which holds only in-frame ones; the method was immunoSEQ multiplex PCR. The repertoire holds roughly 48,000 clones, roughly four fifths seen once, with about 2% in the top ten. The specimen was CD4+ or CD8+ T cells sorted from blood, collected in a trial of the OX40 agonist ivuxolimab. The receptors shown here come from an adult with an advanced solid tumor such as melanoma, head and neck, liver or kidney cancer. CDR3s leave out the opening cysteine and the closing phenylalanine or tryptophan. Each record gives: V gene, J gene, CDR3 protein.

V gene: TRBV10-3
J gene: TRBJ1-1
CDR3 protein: AINKDTNTEAF

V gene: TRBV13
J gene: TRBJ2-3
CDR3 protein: ASSLFGGAASTDTQY

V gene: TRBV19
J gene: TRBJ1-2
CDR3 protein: ASRTRTGVGYT

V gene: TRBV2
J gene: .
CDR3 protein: ASSEQAGAYEQY

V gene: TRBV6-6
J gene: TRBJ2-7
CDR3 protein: ASRDRDREQY

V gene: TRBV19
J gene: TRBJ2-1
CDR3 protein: ASSGQVIYNEQF

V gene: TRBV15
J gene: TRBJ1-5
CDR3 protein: ATSRGGQGAGQPQH

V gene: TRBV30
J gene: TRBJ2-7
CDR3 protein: AYEKRLAGVPDEQY

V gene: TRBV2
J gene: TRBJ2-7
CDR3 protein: ASSDQDSYEQY

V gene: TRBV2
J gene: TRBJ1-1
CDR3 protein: ASSRFTEAF

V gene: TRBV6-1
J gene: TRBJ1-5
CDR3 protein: ASLSGDRYQPQH